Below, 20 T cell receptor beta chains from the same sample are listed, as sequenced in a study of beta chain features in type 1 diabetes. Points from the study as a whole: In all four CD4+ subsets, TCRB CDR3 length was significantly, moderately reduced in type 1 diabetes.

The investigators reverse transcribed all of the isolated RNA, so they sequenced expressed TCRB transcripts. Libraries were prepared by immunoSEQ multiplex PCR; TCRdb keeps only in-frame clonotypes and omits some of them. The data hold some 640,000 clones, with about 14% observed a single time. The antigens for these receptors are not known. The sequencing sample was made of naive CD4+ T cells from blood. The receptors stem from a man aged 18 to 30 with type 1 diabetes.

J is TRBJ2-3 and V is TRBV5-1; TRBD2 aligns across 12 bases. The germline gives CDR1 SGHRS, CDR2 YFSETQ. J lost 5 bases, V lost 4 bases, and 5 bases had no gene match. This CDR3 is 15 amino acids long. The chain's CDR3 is CASSLGTSGRDTQYF. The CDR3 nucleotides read TGCGCCAGCAGCCTGGGGACTAGCGGGCGAGATACGCAGTATTTT.

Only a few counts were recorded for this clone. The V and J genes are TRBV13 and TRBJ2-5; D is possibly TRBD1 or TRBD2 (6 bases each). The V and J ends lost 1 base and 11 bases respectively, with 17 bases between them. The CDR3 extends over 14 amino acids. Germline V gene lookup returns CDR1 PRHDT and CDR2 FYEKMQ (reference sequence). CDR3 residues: CASSLADSSGEQYF. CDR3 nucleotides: TGTGCCAGCAGCTTAGCGGACAGCTCGGGAGAGCAGTACTTC.

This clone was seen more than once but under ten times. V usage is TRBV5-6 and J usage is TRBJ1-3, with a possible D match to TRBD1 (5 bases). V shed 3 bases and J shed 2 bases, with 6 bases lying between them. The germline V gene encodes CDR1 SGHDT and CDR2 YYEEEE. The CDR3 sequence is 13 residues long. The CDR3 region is CASSWDPGNTIYF. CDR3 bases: TGTGCCAGCAGCTGGGACCCTGGAAACACCATATATTTT.

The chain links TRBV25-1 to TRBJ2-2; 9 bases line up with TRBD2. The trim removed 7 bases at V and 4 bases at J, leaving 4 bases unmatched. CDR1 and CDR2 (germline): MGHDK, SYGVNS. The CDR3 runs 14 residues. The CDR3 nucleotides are TGTGCCAGCAACGCGGGGGGGTCCACCGGGGAGCTGTTTTTT. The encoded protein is CASNAGGSTGELFF.

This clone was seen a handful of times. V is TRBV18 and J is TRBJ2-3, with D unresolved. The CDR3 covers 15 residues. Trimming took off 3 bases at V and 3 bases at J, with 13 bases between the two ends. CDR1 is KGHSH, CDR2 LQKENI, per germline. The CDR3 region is CASSPRTQATDTQYF. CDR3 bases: TGTGCCAGCTCACCCCGGACGCAGGCGACAGATACGCAGTATTTT.

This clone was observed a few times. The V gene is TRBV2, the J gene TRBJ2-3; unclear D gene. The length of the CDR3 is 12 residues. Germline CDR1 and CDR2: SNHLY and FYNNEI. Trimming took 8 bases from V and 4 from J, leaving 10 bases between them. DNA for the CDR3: TGTGCCAGCGGGCCCCCAGCAGATACGCAGTATTTT. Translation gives CASGPPADTQYF.

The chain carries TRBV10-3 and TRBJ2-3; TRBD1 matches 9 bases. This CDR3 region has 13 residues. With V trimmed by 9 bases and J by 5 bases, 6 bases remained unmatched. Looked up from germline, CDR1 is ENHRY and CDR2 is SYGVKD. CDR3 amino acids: CAIEQGAGDTQYF. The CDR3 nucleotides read TGTGCCATAGAACAGGGGGCGGGAGATACGCAGTATTTT.

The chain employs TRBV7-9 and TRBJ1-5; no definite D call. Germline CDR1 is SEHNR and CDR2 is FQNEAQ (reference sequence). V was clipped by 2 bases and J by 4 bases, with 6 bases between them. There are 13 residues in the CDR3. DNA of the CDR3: TGTGCCAGCAGCTTAATGGAGAATCAGCCCCAGCATTTT. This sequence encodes CASSLMENQPQHF.

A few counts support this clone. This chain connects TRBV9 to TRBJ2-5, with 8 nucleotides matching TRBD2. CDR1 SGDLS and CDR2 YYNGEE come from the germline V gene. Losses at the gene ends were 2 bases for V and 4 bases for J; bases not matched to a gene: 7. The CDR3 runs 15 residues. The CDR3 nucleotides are TGTGCCAGCAGCGTGCAGGGGACTAGGCCAGAGACCCAGTACTTC. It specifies CASSVQGTRPETQYF.

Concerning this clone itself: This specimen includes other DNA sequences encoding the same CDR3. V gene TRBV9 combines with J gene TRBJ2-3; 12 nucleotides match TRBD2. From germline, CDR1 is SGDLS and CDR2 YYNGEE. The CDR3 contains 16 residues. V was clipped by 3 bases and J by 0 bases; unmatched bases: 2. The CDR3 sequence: CASSATSGSSTDTQYF. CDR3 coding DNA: TGTGCCAGCAGCGCGACTAGCGGGAGTAGCACAGATACGCAGTATTTT.

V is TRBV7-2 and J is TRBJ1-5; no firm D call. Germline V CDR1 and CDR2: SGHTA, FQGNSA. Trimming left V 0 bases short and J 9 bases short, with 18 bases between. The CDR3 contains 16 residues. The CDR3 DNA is TGTGCCAGCAGCTTAGCAAGTGGAGAGCCCCGAGGGCCCCAGCATTTT. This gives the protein CASSLASGEPRGPQHF. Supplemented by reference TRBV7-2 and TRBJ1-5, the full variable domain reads GAGVSQSPSNKVTEKGKDVELRCDPISGHTALYWYRQSLGQGLEFLIYFQGNSAPDKSGLPSDRFSAERTGGSVSTLTIQRTQQEDSAVYLCASSLASGEPRGPQHFGDGTRLSIL.

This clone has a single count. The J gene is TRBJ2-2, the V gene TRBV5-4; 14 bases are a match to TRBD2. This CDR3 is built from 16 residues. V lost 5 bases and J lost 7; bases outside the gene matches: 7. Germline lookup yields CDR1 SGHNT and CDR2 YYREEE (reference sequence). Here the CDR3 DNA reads TGTGCCAGCAGGGCCGGGACTAGCGGGGGAATCGGGGAGCTGTTTTTT. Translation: CASRAGTSGGIGELFF.

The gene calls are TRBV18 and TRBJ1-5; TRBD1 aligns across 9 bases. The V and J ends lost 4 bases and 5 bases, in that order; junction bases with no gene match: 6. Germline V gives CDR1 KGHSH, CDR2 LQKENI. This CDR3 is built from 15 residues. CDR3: CASSQGTGLDQPQHF. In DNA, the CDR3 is TGTGCCAGCTCACAAGGGACAGGGCTAGATCAGCCCCAGCATTTT.

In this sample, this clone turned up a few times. The CDR3 loop is CASEKHRVSYQETQYF. For the CDR3, the DNA is TGTGCCAGCGAAAAACATAGAGTCTCATACCAAGAGACCCAGTACTTC. The chain couples TRBV5-6 to TRBJ2-5, with unresolved D. Germline CDR1 SGHDT, CDR2 YYEEEE. The V and J ends lost 7 bases and 0 bases respectively, with 19 bases between them. There are 16 residues in the CDR3.

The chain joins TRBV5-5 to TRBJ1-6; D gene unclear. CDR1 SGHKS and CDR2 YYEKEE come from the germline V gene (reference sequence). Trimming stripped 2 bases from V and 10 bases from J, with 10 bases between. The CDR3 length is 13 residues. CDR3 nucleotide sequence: TGTGCCAGCAGCTTAGTTGGGTACTCACCCCTCCACTTT. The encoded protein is CASSLVGYSPLHF.

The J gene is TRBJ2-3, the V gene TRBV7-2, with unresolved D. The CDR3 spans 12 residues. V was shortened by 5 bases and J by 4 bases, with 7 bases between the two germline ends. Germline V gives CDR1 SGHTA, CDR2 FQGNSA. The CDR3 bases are TGTGCCAGCAGCCTCTTCCCAGATACGCAGTATTTT. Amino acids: CASSLFPDTQYF.

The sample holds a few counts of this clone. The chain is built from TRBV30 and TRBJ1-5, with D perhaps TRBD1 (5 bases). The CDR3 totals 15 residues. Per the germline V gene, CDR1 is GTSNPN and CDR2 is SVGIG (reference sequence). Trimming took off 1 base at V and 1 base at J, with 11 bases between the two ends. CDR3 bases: TGTGCCTGGAGTGCCCAGGGACGGAGCAATCAGCCCCAGCATTTT. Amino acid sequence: CAWSAQGRSNQPQHF.

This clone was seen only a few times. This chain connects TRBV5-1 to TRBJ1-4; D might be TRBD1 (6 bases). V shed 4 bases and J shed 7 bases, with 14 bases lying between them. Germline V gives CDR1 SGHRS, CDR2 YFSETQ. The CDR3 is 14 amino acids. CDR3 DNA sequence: TGCGCCAGCAGCCCTACGACAGGCCCTGAAAAACTGTTTTTT. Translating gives CASSPTTGPEKLFF.

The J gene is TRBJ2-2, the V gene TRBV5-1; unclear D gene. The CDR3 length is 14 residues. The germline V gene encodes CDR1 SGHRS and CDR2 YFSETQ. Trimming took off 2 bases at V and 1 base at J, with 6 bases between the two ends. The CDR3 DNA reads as TGCGCCAGCAGCTTCGAAGTGAACACCGGGGAGCTGTTTTTT. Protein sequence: CASSFEVNTGELFF.

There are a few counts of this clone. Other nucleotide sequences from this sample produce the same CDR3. CDR3 nucleotide sequence: TGCGCCAGCAGCTTGCAGTCGAGCACAGATACGCAGTATTTT. Translation gives CASSLQSSTDTQYF. The chain uses TRBV5-1 and TRBJ2-3, with D unresolved. Germline values: CDR1 SGHRS, CDR2 YFSETQ. This CDR3 has 14 amino acids. V lost 1 base, J lost 0 bases, and 6 bases lay in between.